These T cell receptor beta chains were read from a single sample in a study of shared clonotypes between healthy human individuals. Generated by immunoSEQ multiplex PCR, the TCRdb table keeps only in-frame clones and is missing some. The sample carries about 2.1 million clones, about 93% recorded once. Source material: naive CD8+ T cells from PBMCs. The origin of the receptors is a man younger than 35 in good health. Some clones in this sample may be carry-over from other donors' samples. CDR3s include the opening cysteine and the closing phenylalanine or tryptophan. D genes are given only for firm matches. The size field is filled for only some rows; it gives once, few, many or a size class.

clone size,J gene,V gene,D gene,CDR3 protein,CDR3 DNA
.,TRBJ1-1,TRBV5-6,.,CASSLGIRGLNTEAFF,TGTGCCAGCAGCTTGGGTATCCGGGGGTTAAACACTGAAGCTTTCTTT
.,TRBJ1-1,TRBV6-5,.,CASIRGTEAFF,TGTGCCAGCATTAGGGGGACTGAAGCTTTCTTT
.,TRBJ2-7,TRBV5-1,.,CASSARDSASYEQYF,TGCGCCAGCAGCGCGCGGGACAGCGCCTCCTACGAGCAGTACTTC
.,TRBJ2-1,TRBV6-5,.,CASSYGGNEQFF,TGTGCCAGCAGTTACGGGGGGAATGAGCAGTTCTTC
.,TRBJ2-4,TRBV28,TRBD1,CASSYRGPLAKNIQYF,TGTGCCAGCAGCTACAGGGGCCCTCTAGCCAAAAACATTCAGTACTTC
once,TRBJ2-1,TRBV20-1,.,CSADEYNEQFF,TGCAGTGCGGACGAATACAATGAGCAGTTCTTC
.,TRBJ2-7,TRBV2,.,CASTRGSSEQYF,TGTGCCAGCACGAGGGGGTCGAGCGAGCAGTACTTC
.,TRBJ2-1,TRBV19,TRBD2,CASKLGLAGEQFF,TGTGCCAGTAAACTGGGGCTAGCGGGTGAGCAGTTCTTC
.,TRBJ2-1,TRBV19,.,CASRKRLVHNEQFF,TGTGCCAGTAGGAAGCGACTAGTACACAATGAGCAGTTCTTC
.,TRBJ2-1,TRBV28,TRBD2,CASSLPLTSGGDHEQFF,TGTGCCAGCAGTTTACCTCTTACTAGCGGGGGAGACCATGAGCAGTTCTTC
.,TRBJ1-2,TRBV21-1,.,CASSKHGFWGWYGYTF,TGTGCCAGCAGCAAACATGGGTTCTGGGGATGGTATGGCTACACCTTC
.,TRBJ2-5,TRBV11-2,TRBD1,CASSSRQGQETQYF,TGTGCCAGCAGCTCGCGACAGGGTCAAGAGACCCAGTACTTC
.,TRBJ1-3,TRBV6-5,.,CASTAGRVSGNTIYF,TGTGCCAGCACCGCCGGCAGGGTCTCTGGAAACACCATATATTTT
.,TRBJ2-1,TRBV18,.,CASSPTAGAWAGDEQFF,TGTGCCAGCTCACCCACCGCGGGGGCTTGGGCCGGGGATGAGCAGTTCTTC
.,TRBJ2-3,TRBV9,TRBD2,CASSVSGRAGDTQYF,TGTGCCAGCAGCGTTAGCGGGAGGGCCGGAGATACGCAGTATTTT
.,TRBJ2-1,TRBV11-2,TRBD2,CASSLPSGYYNEQFF,TGTGCCAGCAGCTTACCTAGCGGGTACTACAATGAGCAGTTCTTC
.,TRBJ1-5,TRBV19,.,CASSMDNNQPQHF,TGTGCCAGTAGTATGGACAACAATCAGCCCCAGCATTTT
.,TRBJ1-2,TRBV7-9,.,CASSLAGQVRGYTF,TGTGCCAGCAGCTTAGCGGGCCAGGTCCGTGGCTACACCTTC
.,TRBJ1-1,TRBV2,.,CASSEPPGLPNTEAFF,TGTGCCAGCAGTGAACCACCCGGACTACCGAACACTGAAGCTTTCTTT
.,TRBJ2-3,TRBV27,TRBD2,CASKSYLAGGKYSTDTQYF,TGTGCCAGCAAATCATATCTAGCGGGAGGAAAATATAGCACAGATACGCAGTATTTT
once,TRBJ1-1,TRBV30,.,CAWRVGSTVLAFF,TGTGCCTGGAGGGTAGGCTCGACAGTTTTGGCTTTCTTT
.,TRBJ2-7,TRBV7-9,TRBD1,CASSTNRDRVNEQYF,TGTGCCAGCAGCACCAACCGGGACAGGGTCAACGAGCAGTACTTC
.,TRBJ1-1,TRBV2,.,CGIANGGEAFF,TGTGGAATAGCGAATGGGGGTGAAGCTTTCTTT
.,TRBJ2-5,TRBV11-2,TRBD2,CASSLGPGLTRETQYF,TGTGCCAGCAGCTTAGGGCCGGGACTAACCCGAGAGACCCAGTACTTC
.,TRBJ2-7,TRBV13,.,CASSSSIGLGYEQYF,TGTGCCAGCAGTTCCTCCATCGGGCTTGGCTACGAGCAGTACTTC
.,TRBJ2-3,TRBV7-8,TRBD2,CASSLLTGLAGEDTQYF,TGTGCCAGCAGCTTACTTACGGGACTAGCGGGAGAAGATACGCAGTATTTT
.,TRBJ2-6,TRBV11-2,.,CASSPGRPLDGSGANVLTF,TGTGCCAGCAGCCCGGGACGGCCTTTGGATGGCTCTGGGGCCAACGTCCTGACTTTC
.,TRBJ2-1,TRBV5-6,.,CASSVSGYNEQFF,TGTGCCAGCAGCGTTAGCGGATACAATGAGCAGTTCTTC
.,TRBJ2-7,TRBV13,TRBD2,CASSKSGLAGAEQYF,TGTGCCAGCAGCAAGTCGGGACTAGCGGGAGCCGAGCAGTACTTC
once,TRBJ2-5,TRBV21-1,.,CASSPKTSGTQAETQYF,TGTGCCAGCAGCCCTAAGACTAGCGGGACGCAGGCTGAGACCCAGTACTTC
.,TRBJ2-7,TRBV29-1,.,CSVEWGPRYEQYF,TGCAGCGTTGAGTGGGGGCCAAGGTACGAGCAGTACTTC
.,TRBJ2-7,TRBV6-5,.,CASSPRQGGFYEQYF,TGTGCCAGCAGTCCCCGACAGGGAGGATTCTACGAGCAGTACTTC
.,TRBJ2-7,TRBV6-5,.,CASSYSRAGSLLVQYF,TGTGCCAGCAGTTACTCGAGGGCGGGCTCTCTCCTGGTGCAGTACTTC
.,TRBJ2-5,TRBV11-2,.,CASSLDGEFQETQYF,TGTGCCAGCAGCTTAGATGGAGAATTCCAAGAGACCCAGTACTTC
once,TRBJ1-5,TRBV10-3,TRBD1,CAIGGEGGLKPQHF,TGTGCCATCGGTGGGGAAGGGGGCTTGAAGCCCCAGCATTTT
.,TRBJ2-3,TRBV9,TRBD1,CASSSGTVPTDTQYF,TGTGCCAGCAGCTCCGGGACAGTTCCCACAGATACGCAGTATTTT
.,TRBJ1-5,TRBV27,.,CASSDAGYGNQPQHF,TGTGCCAGCAGTGATGCGGGGTACGGTAATCAGCCCCAGCATTTT
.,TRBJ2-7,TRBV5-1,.,CASCLRDGPYEQYF,TGCGCCAGCTGCCTCCGGGACGGTCCCTACGAGCAGTACTTC
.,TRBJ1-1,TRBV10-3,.,CAISERGANPGNTEAFF,TGTGCCATCAGTGAGAGGGGCGCCAACCCCGGGAACACTGAAGCTTTCTTT
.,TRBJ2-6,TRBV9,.,CASSTSTGGANVLTF,TGTGCCAGCAGCACCTCGACTGGGGGGGCCAACGTCCTGACTTTC
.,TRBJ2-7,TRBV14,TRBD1,CASSLRGQGHEQYF,TGTGCCAGCAGCCTTAGGGGACAGGGACACGAGCAGTACTTC